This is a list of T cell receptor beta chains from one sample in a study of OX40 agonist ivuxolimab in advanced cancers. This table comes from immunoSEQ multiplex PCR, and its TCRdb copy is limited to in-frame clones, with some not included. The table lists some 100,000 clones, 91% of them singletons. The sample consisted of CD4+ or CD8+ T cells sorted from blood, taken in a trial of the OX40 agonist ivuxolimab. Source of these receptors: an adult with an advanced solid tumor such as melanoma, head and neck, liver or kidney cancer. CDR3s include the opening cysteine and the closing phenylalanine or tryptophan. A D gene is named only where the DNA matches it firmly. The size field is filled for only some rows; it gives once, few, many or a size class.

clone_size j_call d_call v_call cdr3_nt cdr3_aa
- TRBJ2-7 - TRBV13 TGTGCCAGCAGCTTACGGCGGTTTACCTACGAGCAGTACTTC CASSLRRFTYEQYF
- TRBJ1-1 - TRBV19 TGTGCCAGTAGTTTAAAACGGGACGGCAACACTGAAGCTTTCTTT CASSLKRDGNTEAFF
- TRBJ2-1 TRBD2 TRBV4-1 TGCGCCAGCAGCCAAGATTCCAGCGGGAGGGATTGGGAGCAGTTCTTC CASSQDSSGRDWEQFF
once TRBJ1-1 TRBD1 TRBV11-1 TGTGCCAGCAGCCCGACAGGGAGCACTGAAGCTTTCTTT CASSPTGSTEAFF
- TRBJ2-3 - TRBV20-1 TGCAGTGCTAGAGATAAAGATACGCAGTATTTT CSARDKDTQYF
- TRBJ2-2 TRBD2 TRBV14 TGTGCCAGCAGCCAACTAGCGGGAGGCCCTTATGGCGGGGAGCTGTTTTTT CASSQLAGGPYGGELFF
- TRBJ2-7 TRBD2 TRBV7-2 TGTGCCAGCAGCTTAATGGGAGGGCCGGAAGAGCAGTACTTC CASSLMGGPEEQYF
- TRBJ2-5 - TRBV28 TGTGCCAGCAGTCTCCCCCCAGGGTCCTCCTCCAGAGAGACCCAGTACTTC CASSLPPGSSSRETQYF
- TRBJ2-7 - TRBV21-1 TGTGCCAGCAGCCCCCCCCTAGGGACAACTTACGAGCAGTACTTC CASSPPLGTTYEQYF
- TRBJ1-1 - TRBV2 TGTGCCAGCAGTGCCGGGACCCCTGAAGCTTTCTTT CASSAGTPEAFF
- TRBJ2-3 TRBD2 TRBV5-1 TGCGCCAGCAGCTTGGATGCGGGAGTCGGGACAGATACGCAGTATTTT CASSLDAGVGTDTQYF
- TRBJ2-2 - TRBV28 TGTGCCAGCAGTTTGTACACCGGGGAGCTGTTTTTT CASSLYTGELFF
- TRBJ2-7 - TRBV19 TGTGCCAGTATCCGCAGGGTACACGAGCAGTACTTC CASIRRVHEQYF
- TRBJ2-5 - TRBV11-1 TGTGCCAGCAGCTTAAGATTCCGGGCCGGCCGGGAGACCCAGTACTTC CASSLRFRAGRETQYF
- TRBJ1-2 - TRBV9 TGTGCCAGCAGCGCACAGGGAGGTGGCTACACCTTC CASSAQGGGYTF
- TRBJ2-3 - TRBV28 TGTGCCAGCGGGACACTTAGCACAGATACGCAGTATTTT CASGTLSTDTQYF
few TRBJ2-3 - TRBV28 TGTGCCAGCAGTTTGAGGGGCGGGATGAGGACAGATACGCAGTATTTT CASSLRGGMRTDTQYF